This T cell receptor beta chain was sequenced during a study of tumor and adjacent non-tumor tissue in lung cancer. Study background: The cohort had about twelve adenocarcinoma, a couple of squamous cell and 1 small cell patients. Study outcomes and limitations: Tumor TCR diversity, when higher, was linked to shorter survival. Top 100 clones took a larger repertoire share in normal lung. Compared with tumor, normal lung showed significantly lower TCR diversity.

TCRbeta libraries were built with three rounds of nested PCR, modified from ARM-PCR. TCRdb reprocessed the multiplex PCR reads via MiXCR and lists one record per CDR3 protein. The sample lists 220,000 or so distinct CDR3 sequences, roughly 70% occurring once. The CDR3 covers 16 residues. In germline, CDR1 is SGHAT, CDR2 FQNNGV. The template was RNA from unsorted bulk tissue. The table lists this clonotype with a count of one. Its antigen is as yet unknown. Its ends do not fully match the called genes, so a read error is possible. The sequence was collected from a man between 60 and 75 years old with non-small cell lung cancer. This chain connects TRBV11-2 to TRBJ2-3, with TRBD1 identical over 8 bases. The specimen was lung tumor tissue. The CDR3 DNA is TGTGCTAGCAGGGATCAGGGGGCGCGGGGCACAGATACGCAGTATTTT. This encodes CASRDQGARGTDTQYF.